The present TCR beta chain was sequenced within a study of spatial heterogeneity in lung cancer. Study-wide context: When available, follow-up PBMC samples taken a median of approximately 26 months after resection were sequenced.

This CDR3 contains 12 residues. V was pared by 2 bases and J by 6 bases, with 7 bases between. Germline loops: CDR1 MNHEY, CDR2 SVGEGT. Study-level points and caveats: Ubiquitous expanded tumor TCRs showed up in blood more at resection than follow-up.

About this clonotype: Its antigen remains unknown.

Unique molecular identifiers, one per molecule, were present on every TCR cDNA molecule. Via MiXCR, TCRdb re-called the 5' RACE reads, giving one row per CDR3 protein. The data show some 110,000 distinct CDR3 sequences, with 10% to 15% seen just once and over 15% held by the top ten. Time point specified: blood at routine non-recurrence follow-up after resection. No cell sorting; template was whole RNA from tumor, lung tissue or PBMC. V and J are TRBV6-2 or TRBV6-3 and TRBJ1-1; D gene uncertain. The source material was PBMCs, sampled at follow-up. The sequence derives from a male donor with early-stage non-small cell lung cancer. The CDR3 here is CASSYPGPEAFF. The CDR3, as DNA: TGTGCCAGCAGTTACCCCGGACCTGAAGCTTTCTTT.